The 17 T cell receptor beta chains below were found in one sample sequenced in a study of shared T cell receptors in the human thymus. Clones were read by immunoSEQ multiplex PCR, and TCRdb kept only the in-frame ones, dropping some. The profile shows about 660,000 clones, 88% of them singletons. These data are also associated with another study on human thymus T cells.

Sequenced material: thymocytes. These TCRs come from a boy in the first two years of life with a congenital heart defect.

The chain joins TRBV4-3 to TRBJ2-3; no definite D call. Germline-derived CDR1 and CDR2 are LGHNA and YSLEER. This CDR3 is built from 13 residues. Trimming cost V 0 bases and J 2 bases, with 3 bases left between them. CDR3 amino acids: CASSQEATDTQYF. The CDR3 DNA follows: TGCGCCAGCAGCCAAGAAGCCACAGATACGCAGTATTTT.

This clone was observed a few times. This rearrangement joins TRBV30 to TRBJ2-1, with TRBD2 matching 10 bases. V trimming: 6 bases; J trimming: 7 bases; junction bases outside the gene matches: 18. The germline V gene encodes CDR1 GTSNPN and CDR2 SVGIG (reference sequence). The CDR3 spans 17 residues. The CDR3 sequence: CACRPRTSGKLGNEQFF. The CDR3 DNA is TGTGCCTGCCGACCACGAACTAGCGGGAAGCTCGGTAATGAGCAGTTCTTC.

The chain uses TRBV25-1 and TRBJ2-6; tentatively, D is TRBD1 (6 bases). The CDR3 contains 18 residues. CDR1 is MGHDK and CDR2 is SYGVNS in the germline V gene. Trimming stripped 2 bases from V and 0 bases from J, with 14 bases between. CDR3 residues: CASSEPRGRSSGANVLTF. The CDR3 DNA sequence: TGTGCCAGCAGTGAACCCAGGGGAAGGAGCTCTGGGGCCAACGTCCTGACTTTC. Full variable domain (missing parts from reference TRBV25-1 and TRBJ2-6): EADIYQTPRYLVIGTGKKITLECSQTMGHDKMYWYQQDPGMELHLIHYSYGVNSTEKGDLSSESTVSRIRTEHFPLTLESARPSHTSQYLCASSEPRGRSSGANVLTFGAGSRLTVL.

The count of this clone is one. The V call is TRBV7-3, the J call TRBJ2-1; 8 nucleotides match TRBD2. With 3 bases clipped from V and 0 bases from J, the junction kept 4 bases outside the gene matches. Germline loops: CDR1 SGHTA, CDR2 FQGTGA. The CDR3 spans 16 residues. In nucleotides, the CDR3 is TGTGCCAGCAGCTTTCAGCGGGAGAGCTCCTACAATGAGCAGTTCTTC. It specifies CASSFQRESSYNEQFF.

This sequence joins TRBV30 and TRBJ2-5; 8 nucleotides align to TRBD1. V dropped 4 bases and J dropped 5; count of bases not matched to a gene: 9. Germline V gene data show CDR1 as GTSNPN and CDR2 as SVGIG (reference sequence). The CDR3 is made up of 14 amino acids. The CDR3 here is CAWTRIRGPETQYF. The CDR3 nucleotides are TGTGCCTGGACGCGGATCAGGGGGCCGGAGACCCAGTACTTC.

The rearrangement uses TRBV5-5 and TRBJ2-1; TRBD2 agrees at 11 bases. There are 16 residues in the CDR3. The germline V gene has CDR1 SGHKS and CDR2 YYEKEE (reference sequence). V shed 7 bases, J shed 4 bases, and the junction held 10 bases outside the gene matches. CDR3 in DNA: TGTGCCAGCGGACAAATTAGCGGGAGGGCGTACAATGAGCAGTTCTTC. Its translation is CASGQISGRAYNEQFF.

The rearrangement uses TRBV4-1 and TRBJ2-7, with 8 bases fitting TRBD2. J gave up 3 bases and V 2 bases, and 6 bases lay outside the gene matches. This CDR3 has 15 amino acids. CDR1 is MGHRA, CDR2 YSYEKL, per germline. In nucleotides, the CDR3 is TGCGCCAGCAGCCAATCCCCGGGAGGGCGCTACGAGCAGTACTTC. Protein: CASSQSPGGRYEQYF.

The genes are TRBV27 and TRBJ2-4, with D perhaps matching TRBD1 (6 bases). This CDR3 is built from 16 residues. Per germline, CDR1 MNHEY and CDR2 SMNVEV (reference sequence). Deletions cut 5 bases from V and 0 bases from J, with 14 bases between. The CDR3, as DNA: TGTGCCAGCAGTCCCGTGACAGGATTAGCCAAAAACATTCAGTACTTC. This encodes CASSPVTGLAKNIQYF.

The rearrangement links TRBV4-3 to TRBJ2-3; the match to TRBD2 covers 15 bases. V lost 5 bases and J lost 6; bases outside the gene matches: 0. This CDR3 region has 14 residues. CDR1 is LGHNA, CDR2 YSLEER, per germline. CDR3 nucleotides: TGCGCCAGCAGCGGGACTAGCGGGAGGGATACGCAGTATTTT. Amino acid sequence: CASSGTSGRDTQYF.

The rearrangement uses TRBV27 and TRBJ2-1; the match to TRBD2 covers 8 bases. Germline-derived CDR1 and CDR2 are MNHEY and SMNVEV (reference sequence). The CDR3 covers 16 residues. J gave up 0 bases and V 5 bases, and 6 bases lay outside the gene matches. The CDR3 region has the DNA TGTGCCAGCAGTCCCACTAGCGGCCGCTCCTACAATGAGCAGTTCTTC. This codes for CASSPTSGRSYNEQFF.

This clone has just a few counts. The chain is built from TRBV4-2 and TRBJ1-5, with unresolved D. Between the trimmed V and J ends, which lost 2 bases and 7 bases, there was a span of 9 bases. In germline, CDR1 is LGHNA, CDR2 YNFKEQ. The CDR3 has 13 amino acids. The CDR3 nucleotides are TGTGCCAGCAGCCAATGGCAATGCCAGCCCCAGCATTTT. This sequence encodes CASSQWQCQPQHF.

The chain joins TRBV5-4 to TRBJ1-1; D possibly corresponds to TRBD1 (6 bases). The CDR3 is made up of 17 amino acids. CDR1 and CDR2 from the germline V gene are SGHNT and YYREEE (reference sequence). V gave up 1 base and J gave up 2 bases, with 18 bases separating them. In nucleotides, the CDR3 is TGTGCCAGCAGCTTGACCATTTACAGGGATGGTAACACTGAAGCTTTCTTT. Its protein is CASSLTIYRDGNTEAFF.

The chain's CDR3 is CASSYRGSGYTF. The CDR3 bases are TGTGCCAGCAGTTACCGAGGCTCTGGCTACACCTTC. V and J are TRBV6-5 and TRBJ1-2; no definite D call. CDR3 length equals 12 residues. Trimming cost V 2 bases and J 7 bases, with 8 bases left between them. Germline V lookup: CDR1 MNHEY, CDR2 SVGAGI.

The chain joins TRBV5-6 to TRBJ2-1; tentative D call: TRBD2 (7 bases). The CDR3 consists of 16 residues. V lost 0 bases and J 12 bases, leaving 22 bases between the germline ends. Germline CDR1 and CDR2: SGHDT and YYEEEE. The CDR3 protein is CASSLAAGAPVWGQFF. CDR3 DNA sequence: TGTGCCAGCAGCTTGGCCGCGGGGGCTCCCGTCTGGGGGCAGTTCTTC.

The chain has TRBV18 and TRBJ2-1; 8 bases match TRBD1. V was clipped by 4 bases and J by 7 bases; unmatched bases: 9. CDR1 is KGHSH and CDR2 is LQKENI in the germline V gene. The CDR3 is 15 amino acids. CDR3 residues: CASSRPEQGGNEQFF. The CDR3 DNA reads TGTGCCAGCTCACGGCCGGAACAGGGGGGTAATGAGCAGTTCTTC.

As concerns this clone: The sample contains more than one DNA sequence encoding this CDR3. The chain is built from TRBV6-6 and TRBJ2-7; D possibly corresponds to TRBD2 (5 bases). Germline CDR1 is MNHNY and CDR2 is SVGAGI (reference sequence). V lost 0 bases and J 0 bases, leaving 6 bases between the germline ends. The CDR3 has 14 amino acids. CDR3 loop: CASSYSGSSYEQYF. The CDR3 DNA sequence: TGTGCCAGCAGTTACTCAGGGAGCTCCTACGAGCAGTACTTC.

The chain carries TRBV2 and TRBJ2-5; TRBD1 matches at 7 bases. The J call may be mistaken, given a closer DNA end match to TRBJ2-7. The CDR3 covers 18 residues. CDR1 SNHLY and CDR2 FYNNEI come from the germline V gene. CDR3 in amino acids: CASSELSTPGQPTYEQYF. CDR3 in DNA: TGTGCCAGCAGTGAGCTAAGTACCCCGGGACAGCCCACCTACGAGCAGTACTTC.